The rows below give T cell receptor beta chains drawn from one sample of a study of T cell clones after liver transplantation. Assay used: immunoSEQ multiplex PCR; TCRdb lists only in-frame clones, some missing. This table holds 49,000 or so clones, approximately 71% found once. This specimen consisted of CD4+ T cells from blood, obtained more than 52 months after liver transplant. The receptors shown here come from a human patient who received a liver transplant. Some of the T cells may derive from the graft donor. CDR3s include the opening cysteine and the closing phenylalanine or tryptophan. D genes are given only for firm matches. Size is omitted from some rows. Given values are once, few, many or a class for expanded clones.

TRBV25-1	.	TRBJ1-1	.	CASSDLLASDTEAFF	TGTGCCAGCAGTGATCTCCTCGCCAGTGACACTGAAGCTTTCTTT
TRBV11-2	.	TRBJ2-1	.	CASSLERVLNEQFF	TGTGCCAGCAGCTTAGAAAGGGTCCTCAATGAGCAGTTCTTC
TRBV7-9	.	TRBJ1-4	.	CASSGSGRANEKLFF	TGTGCCAGTTCGGGGTCGGGACGGGCTAATGAAAAACTGTTTTTT
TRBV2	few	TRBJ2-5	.	CASTALGGQETQYF	TGTGCCAGCACCGCGCTTGGCGGCCAAGAGACCCAGTACTTC
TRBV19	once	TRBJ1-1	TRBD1	CASSINRGRTEAFF	TGTGCCAGTAGTATTAACAGGGGGCGTACTGAAGCTTTCTTT
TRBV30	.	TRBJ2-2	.	CAAGTANTGELFF	TGTGCCGCTGGGACCGCGAACACCGGGGAGCTGTTTTTT
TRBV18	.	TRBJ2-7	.	CASSASRDSTYEQYF	TGTGCCAGCTCAGCCAGCCGGGACTCCACCTACGAGCAGTACTTC
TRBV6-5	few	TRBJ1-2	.	CASTTPNYGYTF	TGTGCCAGCACTACACCTAACTATGGCTACACCTTC
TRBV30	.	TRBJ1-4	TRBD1	CAWKTGTGDEKLFF	TGTGCCTGGAAGACCGGGACAGGGGATGAAAAACTGTTTTTT
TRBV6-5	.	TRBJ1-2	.	CASTDTRRHGYTF	TGTGCCAGCACTGATACAAGGAGACATGGCTACACCTTC
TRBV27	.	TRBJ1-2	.	CASATRRGNYGYTF	TGTGCCAGCGCAACGAGGAGGGGGAACTATGGCTACACCTTC
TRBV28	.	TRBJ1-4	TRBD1	CASRHGTGNEKLFF	TGTGCCAGCAGACACGGGACAGGGAATGAAAAACTGTTTTTT
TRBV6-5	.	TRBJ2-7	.	CASSRTGYEQYF	TGTGCCAGCAGCCGAACAGGGTACGAGCAGTACTTC
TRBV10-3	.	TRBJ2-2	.	CAITLGDGNTGELFF	TGTGCCATCACCCTAGGGGACGGTAACACCGGGGAGCTGTTTTTT
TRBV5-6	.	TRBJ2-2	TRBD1	CASSWGQGVTGELFF	TGTGCCAGCAGCTGGGGACAGGGGGTCACCGGGGAGCTGTTTTTT
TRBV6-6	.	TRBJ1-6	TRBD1	CASTQGGARSPLHF	TGTGCCAGCACCCAGGGGGGGGCAAGGTCACCCCTCCACTTT
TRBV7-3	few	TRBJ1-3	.	CASSLSGGRSGNTIYF	TGTGCCAGCAGCTTATCGGGAGGCCGCTCTGGAAACACCATATATTTT
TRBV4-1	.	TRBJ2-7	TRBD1	CASSQVPGQFYEQYF	TGCGCCAGCAGCCAGGTTCCGGGACAGTTTTACGAGCAGTACTTC
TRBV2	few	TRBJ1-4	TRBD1	CASSSGQPNEKLFF	TGTGCCAGCAGCTCGGGACAGCCTAATGAAAAACTGTTTTTT
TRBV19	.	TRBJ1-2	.	CASSIVKRDGYTF	TGTGCCAGTAGTATAGTTAAAAGAGATGGCTACACCTTC
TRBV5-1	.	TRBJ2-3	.	CASSLGDRSTDTQYF	TGCGCCAGCAGCTTGGGGGACCGTAGCACAGATACGCAGTATTTT
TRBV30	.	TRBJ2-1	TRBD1	CAWSITGVYEQFF	TGTGCCTGGAGTATTACAGGGGTTTATGAGCAGTTCTTC
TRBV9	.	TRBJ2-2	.	CASSVKRAPGELFF	TGTGCCAGCAGCGTAAAAAGGGCCCCCGGGGAGCTGTTTTTT
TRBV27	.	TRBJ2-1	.	CASVIQAKGHNEQFF	TGTGCCAGCGTAATACAGGCGAAGGGCCACAATGAGCAGTTCTTC
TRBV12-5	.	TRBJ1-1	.	CASGLVRGEYTEAFF	TGTGCTAGTGGTTTGGTAAGGGGGGAGTACACTGAAGCTTTCTTT
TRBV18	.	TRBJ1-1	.	CASSPPGATEAFF	TGTGCCAGCTCACCACCAGGGGCCACTGAAGCTTTCTTT
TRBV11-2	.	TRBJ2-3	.	CASSYTSWGTDTQYF	TGTGCCAGCAGTTATACTAGCTGGGGCACAGATACGCAGTATTTT
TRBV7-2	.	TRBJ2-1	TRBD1	CASRDLTGSSYNEQFF	TGTGCCAGCAGGGATTTGACAGGGAGCTCCTACAATGAGCAGTTCTTC
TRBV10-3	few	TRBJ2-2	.	CAIGVESGGELFF	TGTGCCATCGGGGTGGAGTCGGGCGGGGAGCTGTTTTTT
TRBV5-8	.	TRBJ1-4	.	CASSPTWTADNEKLFF	TGTGCCAGCAGCCCAACTTGGACAGCAGATAATGAAAAACTGTTTTTT